Below, one T cell receptor beta chain is given with its context. From RNA transcripts, TCR beta CDR3 regions were amplified. The HTBI primer set was used in a first-round RT-PCR of the TCR CDR3. TCRdb passed the multiplex PCR reads through MiXCR, listing each CDR3 protein once. The table has hundreds of thousands of distinct CDR3 sequences, approximately 15% seen once; the top ten hold more than 3%. Trimming cost V 4 bases and J 5 bases, with 18 bases left between them. Germline V lookup: CDR1 SGHRS, CDR2 YFSETQ. The CDR3 is 15 amino acids. The sample comes from a study of T cells in Graves' hyperthyroidism and ophthalmopathy.

This receptor was obtained from a woman aged 40 to 49 with Graves' ophthalmopathy. The sequencing input was blood. The gene calls are TRBV5-1 and TRBJ2-5; tentatively, D is TRBD2 (7 bases). The CDR3 loop is CASSPRRGAEETQYF. As DNA, the CDR3 is TGCGCCAGCAGCCCCCGTCGGGGGGCGGAGGAGACCCAGTACTTC.